Here is one T cell receptor (beta chain) with its context. Its antigen is still unknown. The sample is drawn from a study of cytomegalovirus exposure and HLA in healthy donors. Whole-study results and caveats: When the data were analyzed later, several of the most significant clusters appeared to be linked to common viral pathogens. Across HLA loci, a later analysis found differing TCR association rates, with DRB1 most and HLA-C fewest. Researchers reported that a few CMV-associated chains were confirmed in vitro as CMV antigen-specific. HLA-A and HLA-B allele assignments for most subjects were reportedly predicted accurately using TCR beta sequences.

Per the germline V gene, CDR1 is MNHNS and CDR2 is SASEGT. The V gene lost 6 bases and the J gene lost 7 bases, with 16 bases spanning the gap. CDR3 size: 14 residues. The PCR made use of 60 Vbeta and 13 Jbeta primers. This table comes from immunoSEQ multiplex PCR, and its TCRdb copy is limited to in-frame clones, with some not included. The sample has some 76,000 clones. The sample was PBMCs. The source is a boy aged 5 to 17 in good health and CMV-seronegative. This chain joins TRBV6-1 and TRBJ1-5; no definite D call. CDR3 loop: CASSTNRNRQPQHF. CDR3 nucleotide sequence: TGTGCCAGCAGCACAAACAGAAATCGGCAGCCCCAGCATTTT.